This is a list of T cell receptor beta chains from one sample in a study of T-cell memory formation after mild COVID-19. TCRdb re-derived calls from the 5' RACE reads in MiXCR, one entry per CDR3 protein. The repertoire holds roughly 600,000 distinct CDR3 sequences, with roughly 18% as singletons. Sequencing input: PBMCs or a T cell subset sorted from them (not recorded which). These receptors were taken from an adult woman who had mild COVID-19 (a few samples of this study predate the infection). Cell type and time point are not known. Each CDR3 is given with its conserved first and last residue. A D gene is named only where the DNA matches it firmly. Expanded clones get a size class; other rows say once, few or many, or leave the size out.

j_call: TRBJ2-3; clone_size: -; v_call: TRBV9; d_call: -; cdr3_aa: CASSVDEDTQYF; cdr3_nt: TGTGCCAGCAGCGTAGACGAAGATACGCAGTATTTT
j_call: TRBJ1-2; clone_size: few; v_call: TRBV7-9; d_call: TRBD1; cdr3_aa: CASSLAGGSPDYGYTF; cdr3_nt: TGTGCCAGCAGCTTAGCAGGGGGCAGCCCGGACTATGGCTACACCTTC
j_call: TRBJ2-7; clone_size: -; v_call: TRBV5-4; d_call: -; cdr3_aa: CASSYWASGEQYF; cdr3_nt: TGTGCCAGCAGCTACTGGGCATCAGGGGAGCAGTACTTC
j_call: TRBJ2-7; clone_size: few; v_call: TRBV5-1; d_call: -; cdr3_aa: CASSHLTMDRTEQYF; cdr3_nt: TGCGCCAGCAGCCACCTTACGATGGACAGAACCGAGCAGTACTTC
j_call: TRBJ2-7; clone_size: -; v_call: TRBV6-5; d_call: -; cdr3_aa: CASKQSAGSLAF; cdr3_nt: TGTGCCAGCAAGCAATCAGCCGGGTCCTTGGCCTTC
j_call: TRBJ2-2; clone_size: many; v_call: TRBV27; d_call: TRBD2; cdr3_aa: CASSSTSSGTGELFF; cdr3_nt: TGTGCCAGCAGTTCGACTAGCTCGGGCACCGGGGAGCTGTTTTTT
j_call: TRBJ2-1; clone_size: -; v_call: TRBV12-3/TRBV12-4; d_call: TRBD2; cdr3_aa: CASSQGLLEQFF; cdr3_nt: TGTGCCAGCAGCCAGGGACTACTTGAGCAGTTCTTC
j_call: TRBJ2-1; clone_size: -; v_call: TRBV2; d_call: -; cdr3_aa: CASNPGLPVYNEQFF; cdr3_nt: TGTGCCAGCAACCCCGGGCTCCCGGTTTACAATGAGCAGTTCTTC
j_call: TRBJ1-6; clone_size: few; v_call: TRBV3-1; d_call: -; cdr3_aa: CASSQDLHDNSPLHF; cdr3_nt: TGTGCCAGCAGCCAAGATTTACACGATAATTCACCCCTCCACTTT
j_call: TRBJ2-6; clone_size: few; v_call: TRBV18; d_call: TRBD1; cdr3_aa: CASSPRTGGSSGANVLTF; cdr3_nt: TGTGCCAGCTCACCACGGACAGGGGGGAGCTCTGGGGCCAACGTCCTGACTTTC
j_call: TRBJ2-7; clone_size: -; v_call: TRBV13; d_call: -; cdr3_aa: CASSSVAGTEQYF; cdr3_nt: TGTGCCAGCAGCTCGGTAGCCGGGACTGAGCAGTACTTC
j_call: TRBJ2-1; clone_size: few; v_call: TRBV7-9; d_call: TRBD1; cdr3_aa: CASSTHQFTGDDLDEQFF; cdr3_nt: TGTGCCAGCAGCACCCACCAATTCACAGGGGACGACCTCGATGAGCAGTTCTTC
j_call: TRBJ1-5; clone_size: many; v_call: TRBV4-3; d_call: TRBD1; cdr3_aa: CASSQDYAGGASQPQHF; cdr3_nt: TGCGCCAGCAGCCAAGATTATGCAGGGGGCGCGAGTCAGCCCCAGCATTTT
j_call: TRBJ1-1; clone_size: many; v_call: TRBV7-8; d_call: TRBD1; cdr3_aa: CASSLATGLNTEAFF; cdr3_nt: TGTGCCAGCAGCTTAGCGACAGGGCTGAACACTGAAGCTTTCTTT
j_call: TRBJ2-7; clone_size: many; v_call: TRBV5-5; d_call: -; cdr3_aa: CASSLVAEVAGGGYEQYF; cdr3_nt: TGTGCCAGCAGCTTGGTTGCAGAAGTCGCCGGGGGCGGCTACGAGCAGTACTTC
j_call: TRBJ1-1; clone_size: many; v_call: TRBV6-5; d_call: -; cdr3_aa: CASRLENTEAFF; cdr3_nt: TGTGCCAGCAGATTAGAGAACACTGAAGCTTTCTTT
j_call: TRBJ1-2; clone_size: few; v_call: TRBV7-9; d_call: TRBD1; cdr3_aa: CASSPTRQGLGYTF; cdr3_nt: TGTGCCAGCAGCCCGACCCGACAGGGTTTAGGCTACACCTTC
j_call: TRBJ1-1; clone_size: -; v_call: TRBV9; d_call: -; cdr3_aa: CASAESLNTEAFF; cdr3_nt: TGTGCCAGCGCCGAGTCCCTGAACACTGAAGCTTTCTTT
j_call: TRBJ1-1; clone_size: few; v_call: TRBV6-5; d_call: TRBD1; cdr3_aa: CASSYETGGGTFF; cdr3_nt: TGTGCCAGCAGTTACGAGACAGGGGGAGGTACTTTCTTT
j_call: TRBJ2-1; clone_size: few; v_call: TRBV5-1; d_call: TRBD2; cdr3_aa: CASSLATSGEEQFF; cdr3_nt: TGCGCCAGCAGCTTGGCAACTAGCGGGGAAGAGCAGTTCTTC
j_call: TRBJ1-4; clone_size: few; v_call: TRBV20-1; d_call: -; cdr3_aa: CSAREPTGLTNEKLFF; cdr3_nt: TGCAGTGCTAGAGAACCGACAGGCCTAACTAATGAAAAACTGTTTTTT
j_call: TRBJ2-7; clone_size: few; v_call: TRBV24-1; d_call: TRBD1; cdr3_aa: CATSDTGGTSYEQYF; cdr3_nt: TGTGCCACCAGTGATACAGGGGGAACAAGCTACGAGCAGTACTTC
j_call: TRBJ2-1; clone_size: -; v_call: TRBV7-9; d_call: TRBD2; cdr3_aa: CASSLISGGRANNEQFF; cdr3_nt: TGTGCCAGCAGCTTAATTTCCGGCGGGAGGGCTAATAATGAGCAGTTCTTC
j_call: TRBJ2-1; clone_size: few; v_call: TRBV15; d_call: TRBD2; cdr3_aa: CATGLDFYNEQFF; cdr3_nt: TGTGCCACCGGACTAGACTTCTACAATGAGCAGTTCTTC
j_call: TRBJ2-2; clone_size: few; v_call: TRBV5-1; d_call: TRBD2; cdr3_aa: CASSLDGRDTGELFF; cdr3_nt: TGCGCCAGCAGCTTGGACGGGAGGGACACCGGGGAGCTGTTTTTT
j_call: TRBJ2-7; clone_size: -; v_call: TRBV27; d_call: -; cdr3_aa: CAAARSSDYEQYF; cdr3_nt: TGTGCAGCGGCCAGATCGAGCGACTACGAGCAGTACTTC